This T cell receptor (beta chain) was recovered during a study of spatial heterogeneity in lung cancer (dated by TCRdb to the late 2010s). Looking at the study overall: Beta-chain transcripts were consistently detected in greater numbers than alpha-chain transcripts, which likely reflects a higher abundance of beta-chain transcripts. In the raw uncorrected reads, each unique combination of TCR and UMI appeared more than ten times on average. TCR alpha and beta repertoires were quantitatively compared across multiple tumor regions, matched nontumor lung and blood in non-small cell lung cancer. Nonsynonymous mutation counts, determined by whole-exome sequencing of tumor tissue, were related to TCR repertoire features. At surgery, over 200 tumor regions, 64 matched nontumor lung samples and 56 PBMC samples were TCR-sequenced for both alpha and beta chains. Summary of the overall study and its limitations: Ubiquitous expanded tumor TCRs were found in blood more often at tumor resection than at routine follow-up. Confirming at a functional level the hypothesis that regional TCRs recognize regional mutations was considered to require additional single-cell paired TCR alpha and beta sequencing.

The sample's time point label is to be understood as: sample taken at primary tumor resection. Donors were some 70 patients with early-stage, untreated non-small cell lung cancer from the lung TRACERx cohort. For TCR sequencing, whole RNA was extracted from tumor and nontumor lung tissue, or from cryopreserved PBMC samples, and no cell sorting was done. Patients were selected for TCR sequencing only if sufficient RNA was available from at least two tumor regions. The germline V gene sets CDR1 to SGHAT and CDR2 to FQNNGV. The CDR3 runs 12 residues from the cysteine to the phenylalanine. The only DNA kept is the CDR3, 36 bases in frame from the first base. Between the V and J ends, shortened by 0 bases and 12 bases respectively, the junction contains 9 bases. The library was made by 5' RACE. Sequencing relied on a NextSeq 500. To allow correction of PCR and sequencing errors, the TCR library protocol tagged every TCR cDNA molecule with a unique molecular identifier. In the source study's methods: TCR identification, UMI-based error correction and CDR3 extraction were all carried out with Decombinator tools. Expanded TCRs were defined as those above a frequency of 2 per 1,000, corresponding to the top 1% of the tumor frequency distribution. Rényi diversity was computed with the R vegan package after subsampling each repertoire 100 times to 5,000 TCRs. CDR3 similarity networks were built from amino acid triplet string-kernel similarity, connecting CDR3s with pairwise similarity above 0.82. The public reads were reprocessed in TCRdb via fastp at Q25 and MiXCR, keeping in-frame beta chains. Rows are combined by CDR3 protein, so each entry shows the most common genes and DNA. These V and J calls derive from TCRdb rather than the authors' analysis. The table for this sample lists 60,000 to 90,000 distinct CDR3 sequences; 8% of them were counted only once. Together, the top ten hold 6% to 7% of the sample.

With regard to this clonotype: This receptor's antigen is unknown. Per-nucleotide qualities are absent, and no much larger clonotype sits a single base away.

This chain is built from TRBV11-2 and TRBJ2-1; the D gene is perhaps TRBD1, from 6 matching bases. This receptor was identified in a male donor with early-stage non-small cell lung cancer. The specimen was PBMCs, collected at surgery. The bases are TGTGCCAGCAGCTTAGACAGGGGACGGCAGTTCTTC. It specifies CASSLDRGRQFF.